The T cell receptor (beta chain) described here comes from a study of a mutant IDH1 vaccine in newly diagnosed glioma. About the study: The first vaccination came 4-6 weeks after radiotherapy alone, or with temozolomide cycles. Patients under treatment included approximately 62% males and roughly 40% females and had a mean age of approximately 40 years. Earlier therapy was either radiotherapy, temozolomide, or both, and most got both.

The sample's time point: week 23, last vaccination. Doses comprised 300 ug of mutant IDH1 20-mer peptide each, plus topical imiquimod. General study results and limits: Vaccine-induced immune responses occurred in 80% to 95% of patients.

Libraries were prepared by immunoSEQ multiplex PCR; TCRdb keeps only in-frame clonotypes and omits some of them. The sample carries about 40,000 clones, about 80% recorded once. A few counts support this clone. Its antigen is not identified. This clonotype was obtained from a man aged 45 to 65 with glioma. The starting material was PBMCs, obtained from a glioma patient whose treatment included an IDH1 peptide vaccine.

The CDR3 DNA reads as TGTGCCAGCAGACTCAGGGGAGTCACAGGGGGCCATGGCTACACCTTC. Translating it yields CASRLRGVTGGHGYTF. This chain links TRBV2 with TRBJ1-2, with 9 bases identical to TRBD1. The trim removed 6 bases at V and 6 bases at J, leaving 14 bases unmatched. The CDR3 length is 16 residues. CDR1 SNHLY and CDR2 FYNNEI come from the germline V gene.